These 14 T cell receptor beta chains were all obtained from the same sample, sequenced in a study of human T cells and chemical hapten exposure. Sample time point: pre-sensitization, week 0. Treatment described: therapeutic diphenylcyclopropenone sensitization with weekly scalp DPC. TCRdb ran MiXCR on the RACE reads and lists one entry per CDR3 protein. The repertoire holds around 330,000 distinct CDR3 sequences, with 4.5% to 7% as singletons. The material was whole blood, obtained in connection with sensitization to the hapten diphenylcyclopropenone (DPC). These TCRs come from a woman between 18 and 29 years old with alopecia areata. Some clones in this sample may be carry-over from other donors' samples.

This clonotype was observed a few times. The chain employs TRBV3-1 and TRBJ1-2; a weak D match, TRBD1 (6 bases). Trimming took 3 bases from V and 13 from J, leaving 21 bases between them. Germline lookup yields CDR1 LGHDT and CDR2 YNNKEL (reference sequence). The CDR3 runs to 14 residues. As DNA, the CDR3 is TGTGCCAGCAGCCACAATAAGTGGACAGACCCTGGCACCTTC. This codes for CASSHNKWTDPGTF.

J is TRBJ2-5 and V is TRBV7-9; D is possibly TRBD2 (6 bases). Germline V gene sequence: CDR1 SEHNR, CDR2 FQNEAQ (reference sequence). The V gene lost 6 bases and the J gene lost 5 bases, with 22 bases spanning the gap. This CDR3 is 16 amino acids long. Here the CDR3 reads CASRLLGGADLETQYF. CDR3 nucleotide sequence: TGTGCCAGCAGACTTCTTGGAGGGGCGGACCTGGAGACCCAGTACTTC.

Note on this clonotype: Given a much more abundant clone one base away, this may be a read error. The chain is built from TRBV3-1 and TRBJ1-1, with D uncertain. The CDR3 is made up of 11 amino acids. Trimming took off 3 bases at V and 4 bases at J, with 3 bases between the two ends. Germline V gene lookup returns CDR1 LGHDT and CDR2 YNNKEL (reference sequence). CDR3 bases: TGTGCCAGCAGCCAGGCCACTGAAGCTTTCTTT. This translates into CASSQATEAFF.

This clonotype has just a few counts. The rearrangement uses TRBV29-1 and TRBJ2-3; D unclear. The germline V gene encodes CDR1 SQVTM and CDR2 ANQGSEA. CDR3 size: 12 residues. The ends were cut back, 4 bases at V and 6 bases at J, with 11 bases in the middle. This chain's CDR3 is CSVVAAVDTQYF. The CDR3 bases are TGCAGCGTTGTAGCAGCCGTGGATACGCAGTATTTT.

The chain employs TRBV6-4 and TRBJ1-5; a weak D match, TRBD1 (5 bases). Germline V lookup: CDR1 MRHNA, CDR2 SNTAGT. The CDR3 runs to 13 residues. V was clipped by 4 bases and J by 4 bases, with 8 bases between them. The CDR3 loop reads CASSAGNNQPQHF. DNA for the CDR3: TGTGCCAGCAGTGCAGGGAATAATCAGCCCCAGCATTTT.

This clonotype was counted a few times. J is TRBJ2-2 and V is TRBV12-3 or TRBV12-4; D call uncertain. The CDR3 sequence is 14 residues long. Trimming took off 2 bases at V and 7 bases at J, with 11 bases between the two ends. As DNA, the CDR3 is TGTGCCAGCAGTTTATGGGTTCTCAACGGGGAGCTGTTTTTT. It is translated as CASSLWVLNGELFF.

This clonotype was recorded at least ten times. This sequence joins TRBV7-9 and TRBJ1-6; no definite D call. The CDR3 length is 15 residues. Germline CDR1 and CDR2: SEHNR and FQNEAQ (reference sequence). Trimming removed 6 bases at V and 8 bases at J, with 17 bases between. In DNA, the CDR3 is TGTGCCAGCAGTCGTGGACGGCTCTTGGATTCACCCCTCCACTTT. Translating gives CASSRGRLLDSPLHF.

Ten or more counts support this clonotype. The gene calls are TRBV2 and TRBJ1-6; D not certain. The ends were cut back, 6 bases at V and 8 bases at J, with 14 bases in the middle. The V gene's germline CDR1 is SNHLY and CDR2 FYNNEI. The CDR3 runs to 14 residues. The CDR3 is CASRREATDSPLHF. The CDR3 DNA reads TGTGCCAGCAGGAGGGAGGCCACGGATTCACCCCTCCACTTT.

This clonotype was counted between two and nine times. The rearrangement uses TRBV5-1 and TRBJ2-5; 8 bases line up with TRBD1. The ends lost 0 bases at V and 0 bases at J; junction bases unmatched: 4. Germline lookup yields CDR1 SGHRS and CDR2 YFSETQ. The CDR3 has 16 amino acids. The CDR3 loop is CASSLATGGYQETQYF. CDR3 in DNA: TGCGCCAGCAGCTTGGCAACAGGGGGGTACCAAGAGACCCAGTACTTC. The whole variable domain, remainder taken from reference TRBV5-1 and TRBJ2-5, is KAGVTQTPRYLIKTRGQQVTLSCSPISGHRSVSWYQQTPGQGLQFLFEYFSETQRNKGNFPGRFSGRQFSNSRSEMNVSTLELGDSALYLCASSLATGGYQETQYFGPGTRLLVL.

The chain carries TRBV7-3 and TRBJ1-1; a weak D match, TRBD1 (6 bases). Germline V CDR1 and CDR2: SGHTA, FQGTGA. This CDR3 has 14 residues. Between the trimmed V and J ends, which lost 5 bases and 8 bases, there was a span of 18 bases. CDR3 amino acids: CASSLDQGTSEAFF. The CDR3, as DNA: TGTGCCAGCAGCCTCGATCAGGGGACCTCCGAAGCTTTCTTT.

Ten or more counts support this clonotype. V and J are TRBV1 and TRBJ1-2; the tabulated D call, TRBD1, remains unverified against the DNA. TRBV1 is flagged as a pseudogene. The CDR3 extends over 13 amino acids. Here the CDR3 reads CTSSQDTGSGYTF. In nucleotides, the CDR3 is TGCACCAGCAGCCAAGATACAGGGAGTGGCTACACCTTC.

There are many counts of this clonotype. J is TRBJ2-3 and V is TRBV6-4, with D perhaps TRBD1 or TRBD2 (6 bases each). The CDR3 spans 15 residues. Trimming removed 3 bases from V and 4 bases from J, with 14 bases in between. Germline values: CDR1 MRHNA, CDR2 SNTAGT. DNA for the CDR3: TGTGCCAGCAGTGAAGGGGGGAGCGAGGCAGATACGCAGTATTTT. It codes for CASSEGGSEADTQYF.

This clonotype was seen only a few times. The V call is TRBV4-1, the J call TRBJ2-4; the D is unclear. This CDR3 has 19 amino acids. Germline-derived CDR1 and CDR2 are MGHRA and YSYEKL. V dropped 1 base and J dropped 0 bases, with 19 bases sitting between them. The CDR3 here is CASSQGSATLLLAKNIQYF. CDR3 nucleotide sequence: TGCGCCAGCAGCCAAGGGTCAGCCACTCTCCTTTTAGCCAAAAACATTCAGTACTTC.

This clonotype came up many times. The chain has TRBV7-3 and TRBJ1-1; 7 positions match TRBD1. The germline CDR1 and CDR2 sequences are SGHTA and FQGTGA. The CDR3 covers 13 residues. V gave up 5 bases and J gave up 4 bases; unmatched junction bases: 4. The CDR3 spells CASSPSGGTEAFF. CDR3 in DNA: TGTGCCAGCAGCCCATCAGGGGGCACTGAAGCTTTCTTT.